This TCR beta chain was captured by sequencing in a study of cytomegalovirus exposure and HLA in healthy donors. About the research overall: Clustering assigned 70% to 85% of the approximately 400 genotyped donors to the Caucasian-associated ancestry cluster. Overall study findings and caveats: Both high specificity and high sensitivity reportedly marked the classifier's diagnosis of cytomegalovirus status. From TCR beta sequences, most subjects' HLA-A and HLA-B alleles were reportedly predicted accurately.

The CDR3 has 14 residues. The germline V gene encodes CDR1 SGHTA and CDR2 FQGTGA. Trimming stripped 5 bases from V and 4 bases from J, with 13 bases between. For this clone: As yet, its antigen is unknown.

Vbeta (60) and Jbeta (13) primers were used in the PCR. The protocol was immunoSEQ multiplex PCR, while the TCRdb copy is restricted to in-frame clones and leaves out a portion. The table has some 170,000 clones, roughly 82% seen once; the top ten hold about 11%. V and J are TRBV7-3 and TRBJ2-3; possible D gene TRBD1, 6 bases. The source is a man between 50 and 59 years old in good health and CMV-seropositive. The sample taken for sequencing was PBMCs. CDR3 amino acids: CASSQLGTPDTQYF. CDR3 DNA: TGTGCCAGCAGCCAACTCGGGACACCAGATACGCAGTATTTT.